This TCR beta chain was obtained from a study of blood T cell repertoires in COVID-19. Whole-study context: From the United States, Italy and Spain came samples of acute and convalescent COVID-19.

CDR3 length: 17 residues. V lost 5 bases, J lost 4 bases, and 14 bases stayed unmatched. Germline V CDR1 and CDR2: LGHNA, YNFKEQ. Method: immunoSEQ multiplex PCR; TCRdb's copy keeps in-frame clones and lacks some. The sample carries roughly 97,000 clones, about 86% recorded once. This TCR was sampled from a woman older than 75 with active or convalescent COVID-19. The rearrangement uses TRBV4-2 and TRBJ2-5; 9 bases are shared with TRBD2. Sequenced input: peripheral blood. The CDR3 DNA follows: TGTGCCAGCAGCGTTGGGGGCGGGAGGGAATTAGGAGAGACCCAGTACTTC. It encodes CASSVGGGRELGETQYF.